The next 7 T cell receptor beta chains were all read from a single sample in a study of CD8+CD57+ T cells in acquired aplastic anemia. The template for TCR beta VDJ and CDR3 sequence profiling was genomic DNA. TCRdb passed the reads through MiXCR, listing each CDR3 protein once. The sample yields about 190,000 distinct CDR3 sequences, over 60% seen once. Material: sorted CD4+, CD8+, or CD8+CD57+ T cells (not recorded which) from PBMCs. The origin of the receptors is a human donor with severe aplastic anemia or a healthy control (not recorded which).

This chain connects TRBV19 to TRBJ1-2, with 7 bases aligning to TRBD1. Germline lookup yields CDR1 LNHDA and CDR2 SQIVND (reference sequence). V gave up 5 bases and J gave up 12 bases; unmatched junction bases: 12. The length of the CDR3 is 13 residues. This CDR3 reads CASSEGASRSNTF. The CDR3, as DNA: TGTGCCAGTAGTGAGGGGGCGTCCAGATCGAACACCTTC.

The V gene is TRBV5-1, the J gene TRBJ1-1; 10 bases align to TRBD1. Germline trimming cut 2 bases from V and 5 bases from J; bases unmatched to any gene: 9. Germline lookup yields CDR1 SGHRS and CDR2 YFSETQ. This CDR3 has 16 amino acids. The CDR3 DNA reads as TGCGCCAGCAGCTTATTCGCCGGACAGGGGGGAACTGAAGCTTTCTTT. Its protein product is CASSLFAGQGGTEAFF.

The chain uses TRBV7-2 and TRBJ1-5; D is ambiguous. This CDR3 region has 15 residues. V was trimmed by 3 bases and J by 0 bases, leaving 9 bases between them. Germline-derived CDR1 and CDR2 are SGHTA and FQGNSA. CDR3 nucleotides: TGTGCCAGCAGCTTCTACGGGGATAGCAATCAGCCCCAGCATTTT. Amino acid sequence: CASSFYGDSNQPQHF.

This clonotype was recorded a few times. J is TRBJ2-2 and V is TRBV7-6, with D unclear. Germline lookup yields CDR1 SGHVS and CDR2 FNYEAQ. The CDR3 contains 14 residues. The V end lost 0 bases, the J end lost 1 base, and 3 bases lay between the germline ends. The CDR3 sequence is CASSLAENTGELFF. In nucleotides, the CDR3 is TGTGCCAGCAGCTTAGCGGAGAACACCGGGGAGCTGTTTTTT. The full variable domain, its missing parts supplied by reference TRBV7-6 and TRBJ2-2, is GAGVSQSPRYKVTKRGQDVALRCDPISGHVSLYWYRQALGQGPEFLTYFNYEAQQDKSGLPNDRFSAERPEGSISTLTIQRTEQRDSAMYRCASSLAENTGELFFGEGSRLTVL.

The chain employs TRBV20-1 and TRBJ1-1, with D possibly TRBD1 on 6 matching bases. The CDR3 contains 13 residues. The germline CDR1 and CDR2 sequences are DFQATT and SNEGSKA (reference sequence). V was cut by 1 base and J by 13 bases, with 19 bases left in between. This CDR3 is CSARAQGWTEVFF. The CDR3 DNA is TGCAGTGCTAGAGCACAGGGATGGACTGAGGTTTTCTTT.

The chain employs TRBV25-1 and TRBJ1-3; 12 bases are shared with TRBD1. The CDR3 is 12 amino acids. V gave up 9 bases and J gave up 9 bases; unmatched junction bases: 3. The germline V gene has CDR1 MGHDK and CDR2 SYGVNS. Here the CDR3 DNA reads TGTGCCAGTACGGGACAGGGGGCCACCATATATTTT. This translates into CASTGQGATIYF.

This chain connects TRBV20-1 to TRBJ1-6; possibly TRBD1 for D (6 bases). Between the trimmed V and J ends, which lost 3 bases and 10 bases, there was a span of 22 bases. The CDR3 runs to 16 residues. Germline V lookup: CDR1 DFQATT, CDR2 SNEGSKA (reference sequence). DNA for the CDR3: TGCAGTGCTAGCTACGCAACAGGGAAGGAAGAATCACCCCTCCACTTT. Translated: CSASYATGKEESPLHF.